This T cell receptor beta chain was observed in a study of T-cell memory formation after mild COVID-19. Notes on this clonotype: Its antigen remains unidentified.

One entry per CDR3 protein results from TCRdb running MiXCR on the 5' RACE reads. This table holds 300,000 to 400,000 distinct CDR3 sequences, around 15% found once. This CDR3 spans 14 amino acids. The V and J ends lost 3 bases and 5 bases respectively, with 16 bases between them. Germline-derived CDR1 and CDR2 are DFQATT and SNEGSKA (reference sequence). Study outcomes and limitations: The finding that pre-infection memory included some responding clones suggested that cross-reactive memory joined.

The genes are TRBV20-1 and TRBJ2-5, with a weak D call TRBD1 (6 bases). The origin of this receptor is a man younger than 35 who had mild COVID-19 (a few samples of this study predate the infection). Cell type and time point are not known. Sequenced: PBMCs or a T cell subset sorted from them (not recorded which). The CDR3 here is CSASIYRAQETQYF. CDR3 sequence (DNA): TGCAGTGCTAGTATTTACAGGGCTCAGGAGACCCAGTACTTC.